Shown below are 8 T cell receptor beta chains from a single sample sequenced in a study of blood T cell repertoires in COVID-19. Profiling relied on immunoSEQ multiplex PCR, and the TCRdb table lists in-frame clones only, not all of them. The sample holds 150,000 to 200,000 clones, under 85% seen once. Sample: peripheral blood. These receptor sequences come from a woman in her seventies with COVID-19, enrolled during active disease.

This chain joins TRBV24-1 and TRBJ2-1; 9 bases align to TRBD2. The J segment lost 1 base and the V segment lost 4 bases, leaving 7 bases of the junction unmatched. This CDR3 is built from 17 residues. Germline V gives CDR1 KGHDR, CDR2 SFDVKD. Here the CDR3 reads CATSDPRAGGSYNEQFF. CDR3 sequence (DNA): TGTGCCACCAGTGACCCCAGGGCGGGAGGGTCCTACAATGAGCAGTTCTTC.

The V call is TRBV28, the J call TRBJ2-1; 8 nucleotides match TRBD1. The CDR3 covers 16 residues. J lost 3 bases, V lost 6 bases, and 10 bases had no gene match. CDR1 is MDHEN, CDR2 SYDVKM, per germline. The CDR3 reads CASSPTGEHYYNEQFF. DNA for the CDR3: TGTGCCAGCAGCCCGACAGGGGAACACTACTACAATGAGCAGTTCTTC. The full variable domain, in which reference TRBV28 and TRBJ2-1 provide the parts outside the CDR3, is DVKVTQSSRYLVKRTGEKVFLECVQDMDHENMFWYRQDPGLGLRLIYFSYDVKMKEKGDIPEGYSVSREKKERFSLILESASTNQTSMYLCASSPTGEHYYNEQFFGPGTRLTVL.

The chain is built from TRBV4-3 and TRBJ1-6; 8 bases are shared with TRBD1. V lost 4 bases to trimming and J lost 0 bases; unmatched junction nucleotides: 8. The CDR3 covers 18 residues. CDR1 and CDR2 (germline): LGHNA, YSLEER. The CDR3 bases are TGCGCCAGCAGCCTACGGACAGGGTCGAGCTCCTATAATTCACCCCTCCACTTT. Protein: CASSLRTGSSSYNSPLHF.

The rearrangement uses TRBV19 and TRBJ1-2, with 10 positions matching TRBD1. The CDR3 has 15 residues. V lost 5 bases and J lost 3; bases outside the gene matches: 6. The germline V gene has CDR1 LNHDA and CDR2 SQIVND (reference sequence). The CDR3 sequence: CASSLRQGADYGYTF. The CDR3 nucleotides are TGTGCCAGTAGTCTCCGACAGGGGGCTGACTATGGCTACACCTTC.

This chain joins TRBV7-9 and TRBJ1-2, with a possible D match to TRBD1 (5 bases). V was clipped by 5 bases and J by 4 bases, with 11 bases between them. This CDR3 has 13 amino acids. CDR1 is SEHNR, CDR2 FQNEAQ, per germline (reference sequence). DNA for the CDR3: TGTGCCAGCAGCCTAACAGGTTTCTATGGCTACACCTTC. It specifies CASSLTGFYGYTF.

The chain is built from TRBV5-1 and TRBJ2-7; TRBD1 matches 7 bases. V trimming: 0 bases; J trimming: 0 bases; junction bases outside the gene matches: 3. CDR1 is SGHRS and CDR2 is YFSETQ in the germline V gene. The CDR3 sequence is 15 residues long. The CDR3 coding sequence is TGCGCCAGCAGCTTGGAGGGACAGTTCTCCTACGAGCAGTACTTC. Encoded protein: CASSLEGQFSYEQYF.

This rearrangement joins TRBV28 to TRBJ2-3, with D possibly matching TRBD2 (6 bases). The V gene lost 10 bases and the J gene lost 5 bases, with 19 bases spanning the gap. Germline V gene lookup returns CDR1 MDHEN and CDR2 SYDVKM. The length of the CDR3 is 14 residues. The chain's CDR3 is CATLWRRDGDTQYF. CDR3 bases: TGTGCCACCCTGTGGAGGAGGGACGGAGATACGCAGTATTTT.

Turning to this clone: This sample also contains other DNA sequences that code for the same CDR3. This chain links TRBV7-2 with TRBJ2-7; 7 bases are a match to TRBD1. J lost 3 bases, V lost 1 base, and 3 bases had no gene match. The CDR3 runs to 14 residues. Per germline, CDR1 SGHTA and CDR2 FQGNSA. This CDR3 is CASSLGGQSYEQYF. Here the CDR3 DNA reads TGTGCCAGCAGCTTAGGGGGACAGAGCTACGAGCAGTACTTC.